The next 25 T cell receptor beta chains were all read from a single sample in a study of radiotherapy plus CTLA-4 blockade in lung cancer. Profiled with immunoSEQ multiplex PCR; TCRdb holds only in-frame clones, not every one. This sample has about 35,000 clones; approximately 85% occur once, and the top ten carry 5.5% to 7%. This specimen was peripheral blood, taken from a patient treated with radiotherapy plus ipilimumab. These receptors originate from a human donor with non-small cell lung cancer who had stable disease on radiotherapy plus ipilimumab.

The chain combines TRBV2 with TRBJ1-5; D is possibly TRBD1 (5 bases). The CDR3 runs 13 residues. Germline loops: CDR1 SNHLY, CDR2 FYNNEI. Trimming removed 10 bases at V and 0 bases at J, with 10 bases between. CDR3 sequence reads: CATGGDSNQPQHF. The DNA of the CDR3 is TGTGCCACCGGGGGGGATAGCAATCAGCCCCAGCATTTT.

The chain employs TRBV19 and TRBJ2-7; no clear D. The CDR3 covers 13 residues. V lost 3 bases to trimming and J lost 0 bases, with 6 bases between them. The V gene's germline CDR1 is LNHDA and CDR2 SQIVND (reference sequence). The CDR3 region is CASSIRHSYEQYF. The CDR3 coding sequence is TGTGCCAGTAGTATTCGACACTCCTACGAGCAGTACTTC.

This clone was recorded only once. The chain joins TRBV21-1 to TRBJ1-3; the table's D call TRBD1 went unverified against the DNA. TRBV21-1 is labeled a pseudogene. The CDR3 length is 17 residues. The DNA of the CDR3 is TGTGCCAGCAGCAGGGACAGGGAATGCAGCTCTGGAAACACCATATATTTT. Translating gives CASSRDRECSSGNTIYF.

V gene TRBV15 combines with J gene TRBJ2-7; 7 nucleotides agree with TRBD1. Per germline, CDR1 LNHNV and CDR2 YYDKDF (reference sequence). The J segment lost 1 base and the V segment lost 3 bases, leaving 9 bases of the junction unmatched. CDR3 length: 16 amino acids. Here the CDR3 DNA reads TGTGCCACCAGCAGCACCAGGGGGTTGATTTCCTACGAGCAGTACTTC. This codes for CATSSTRGLISYEQYF.

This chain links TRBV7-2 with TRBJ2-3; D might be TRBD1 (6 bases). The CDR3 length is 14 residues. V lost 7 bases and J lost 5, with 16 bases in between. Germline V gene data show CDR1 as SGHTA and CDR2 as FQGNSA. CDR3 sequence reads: CASTNRAQGDTQYF. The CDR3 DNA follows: TGTGCCAGCACCAACAGGGCTCAGGGAGATACGCAGTATTTT.

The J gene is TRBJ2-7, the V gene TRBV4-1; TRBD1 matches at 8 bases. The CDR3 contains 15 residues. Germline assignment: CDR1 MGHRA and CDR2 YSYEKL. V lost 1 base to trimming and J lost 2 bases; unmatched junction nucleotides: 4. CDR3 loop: CASSQVQGATYEQYF. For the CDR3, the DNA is TGCGCCAGCAGCCAAGTCCAGGGGGCAACCTACGAGCAGTACTTC.

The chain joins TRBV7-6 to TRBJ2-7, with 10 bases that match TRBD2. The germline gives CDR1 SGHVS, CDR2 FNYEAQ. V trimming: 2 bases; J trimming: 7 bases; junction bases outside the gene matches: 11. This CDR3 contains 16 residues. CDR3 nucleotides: TGTGCCAGCAGCTTAAGGGGAGCGGGAGGGCCGGGGGAGCAGTACTTC. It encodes CASSLRGAGGPGEQYF.

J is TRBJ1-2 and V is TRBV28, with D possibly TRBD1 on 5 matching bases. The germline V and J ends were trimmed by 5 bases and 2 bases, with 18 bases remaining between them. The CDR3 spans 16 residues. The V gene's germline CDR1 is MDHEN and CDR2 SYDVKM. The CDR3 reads CASSPLFQGVNYGYTF. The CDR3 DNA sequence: TGTGCCAGCAGTCCCCTATTCCAGGGTGTAAACTATGGCTACACCTTC.

CDR3: CASSLGTGAYEQYF. CDR3 nucleotide sequence: TGTGCCAGCAGCTTAGGGACAGGAGCCTACGAGCAGTACTTC. V is TRBV5-6 and J is TRBJ2-7; 8 bases are shared with TRBD1. Germline values: CDR1 SGHDT, CDR2 YYEEEE. J gave up 2 bases and V 2 bases, and 3 bases lay outside the gene matches. The CDR3 is 14 amino acids.

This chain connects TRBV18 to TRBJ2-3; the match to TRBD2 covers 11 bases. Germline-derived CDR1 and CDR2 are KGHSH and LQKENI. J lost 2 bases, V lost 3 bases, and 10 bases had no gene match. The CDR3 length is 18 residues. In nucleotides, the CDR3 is TGTGCCAGCTCACCGCCTAGCGGGAGGCTCGAGGCCACAGATACGCAGTATTTT. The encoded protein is CASSPPSGRLEATDTQYF.

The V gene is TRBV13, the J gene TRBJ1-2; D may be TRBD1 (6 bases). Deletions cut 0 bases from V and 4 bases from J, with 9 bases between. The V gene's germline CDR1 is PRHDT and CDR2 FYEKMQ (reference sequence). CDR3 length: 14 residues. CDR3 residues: CASSLGDRTYGYTF. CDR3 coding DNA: TGTGCCAGCAGCTTAGGGGACAGAACCTATGGCTACACCTTC.

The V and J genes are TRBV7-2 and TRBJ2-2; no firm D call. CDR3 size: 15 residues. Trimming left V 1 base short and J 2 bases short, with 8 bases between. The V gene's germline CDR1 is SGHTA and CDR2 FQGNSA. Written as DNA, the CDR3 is TGTGCCAGCAGCTTAGAACAAATAAACACCGGGGAGCTGTTTTTT. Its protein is CASSLEQINTGELFF.

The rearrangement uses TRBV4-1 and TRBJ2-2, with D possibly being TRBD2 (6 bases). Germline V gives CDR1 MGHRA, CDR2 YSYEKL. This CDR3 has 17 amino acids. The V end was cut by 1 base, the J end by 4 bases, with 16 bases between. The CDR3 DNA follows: TGCGCCAGCAGCCAAGGAATGACGGGAGCCAGCACCGGGGAGCTGTTTTTT. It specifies CASSQGMTGASTGELFF.

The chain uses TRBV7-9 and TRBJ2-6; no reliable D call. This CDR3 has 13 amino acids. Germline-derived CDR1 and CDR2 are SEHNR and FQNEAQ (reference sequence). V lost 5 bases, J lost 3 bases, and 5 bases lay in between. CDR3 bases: TGTGCCAGCAGCAAGCTTGGGGCCAACGTCCTGACTTTC. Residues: CASSKLGANVLTF.

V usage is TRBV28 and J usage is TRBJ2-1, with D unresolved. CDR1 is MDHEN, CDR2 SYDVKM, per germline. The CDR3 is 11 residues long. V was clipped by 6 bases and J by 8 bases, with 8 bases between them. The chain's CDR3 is CASSTSDEQFF. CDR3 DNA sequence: TGTGCCAGCAGCACTTCGGATGAGCAGTTCTTC.

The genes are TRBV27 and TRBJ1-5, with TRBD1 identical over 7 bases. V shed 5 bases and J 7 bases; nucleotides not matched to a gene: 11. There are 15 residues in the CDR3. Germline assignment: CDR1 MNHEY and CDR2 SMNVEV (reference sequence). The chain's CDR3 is CASSPRTGGEQPQHF. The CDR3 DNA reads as TGTGCCAGCAGTCCGCGGACAGGAGGAGAACAGCCCCAGCATTTT.

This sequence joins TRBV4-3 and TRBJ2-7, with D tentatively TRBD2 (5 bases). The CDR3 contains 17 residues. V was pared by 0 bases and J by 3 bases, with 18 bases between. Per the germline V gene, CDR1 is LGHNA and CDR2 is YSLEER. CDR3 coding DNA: TGCGCCAGCAGCCAAGACGTCGGGGTAGGGTCTTTCTACGAGCAGTACTTC. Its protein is CASSQDVGVGSFYEQYF.

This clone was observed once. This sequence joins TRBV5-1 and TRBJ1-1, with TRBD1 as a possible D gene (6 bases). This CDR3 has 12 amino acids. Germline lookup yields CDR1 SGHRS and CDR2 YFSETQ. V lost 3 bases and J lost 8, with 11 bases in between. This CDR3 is CASSSSGTEAFF. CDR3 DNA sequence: TGCGCCAGCAGCTCTTCCGGGACAGAAGCTTTCTTT. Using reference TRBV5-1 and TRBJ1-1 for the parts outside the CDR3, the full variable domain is KAGVTQTPRYLIKTRGQQVTLSCSPISGHRSVSWYQQTPGQGLQFLFEYFSETQRNKGNFPGRFSGRQFSNSRSEMNVSTLELGDSALYLCASSSSGTEAFFGQGTRLTVV.

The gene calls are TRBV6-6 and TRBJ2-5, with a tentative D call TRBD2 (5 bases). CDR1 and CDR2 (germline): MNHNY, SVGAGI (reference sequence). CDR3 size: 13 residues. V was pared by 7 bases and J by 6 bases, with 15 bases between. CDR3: CASNGEGWKTQYF. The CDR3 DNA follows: TGTGCCAGCAACGGGGAAGGGTGGAAGACCCAGTACTTC.

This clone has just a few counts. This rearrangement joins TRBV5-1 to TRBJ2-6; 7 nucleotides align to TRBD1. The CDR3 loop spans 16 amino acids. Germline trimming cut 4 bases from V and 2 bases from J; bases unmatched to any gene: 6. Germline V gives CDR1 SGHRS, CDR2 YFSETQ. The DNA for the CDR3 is TGCGCCAGCAGCACAGGACAGGTTGCTGGGGCCAACGTCCTGACTTTC. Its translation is CASSTGQVAGANVLTF.

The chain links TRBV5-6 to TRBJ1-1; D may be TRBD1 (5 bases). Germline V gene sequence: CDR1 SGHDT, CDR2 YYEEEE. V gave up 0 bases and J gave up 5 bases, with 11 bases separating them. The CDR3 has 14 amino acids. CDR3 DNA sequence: TGTGCCAGCAGCTTGGTTGGGGCCGGGACTGAAGCTTTCTTT. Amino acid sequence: CASSLVGAGTEAFF.

The CDR3 region is CASSKGTDSYEQYF. Written as DNA, the CDR3 is TGTGCCAGCAGCAAAGGAACAGATTCCTACGAGCAGTACTTC. This rearrangement joins TRBV21-1 to TRBJ2-7; TRBD1, the D gene given by the table, was not confirmed from the DNA. TRBV21-1 is a pseudogene. The CDR3 sequence is 14 residues long.

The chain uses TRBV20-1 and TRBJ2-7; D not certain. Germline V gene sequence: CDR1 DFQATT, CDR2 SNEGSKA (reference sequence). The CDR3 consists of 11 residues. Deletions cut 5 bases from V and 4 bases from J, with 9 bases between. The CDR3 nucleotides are TGCAGTGCTGGCCCCGGGTACGAGCAGTACTTC. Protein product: CSAGPGYEQYF.

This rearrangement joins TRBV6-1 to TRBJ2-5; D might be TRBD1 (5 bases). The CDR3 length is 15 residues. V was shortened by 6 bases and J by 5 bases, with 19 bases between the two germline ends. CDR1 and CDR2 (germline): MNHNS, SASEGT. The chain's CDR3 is CASSLLDTARETQYF. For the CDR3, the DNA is TGTGCCAGCAGCCTTTTGGACACCGCACGGGAGACCCAGTACTTC.

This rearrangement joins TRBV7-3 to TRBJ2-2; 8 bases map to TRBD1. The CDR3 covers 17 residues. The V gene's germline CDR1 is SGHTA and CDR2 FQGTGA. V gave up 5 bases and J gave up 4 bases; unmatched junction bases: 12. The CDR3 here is CASSPRADRAGTGELFF. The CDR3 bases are TGTGCCAGCAGCCCCCGGGCGGACAGGGCGGGCACCGGGGAGCTGTTTTTT.